The 14 T cell receptor beta chains reported below all come from one sample, sequenced in a study of OX40 agonist ivuxolimab in advanced cancers. Some clones are missing from TCRdb's copy, which holds only in-frame ones; the method was immunoSEQ multiplex PCR. The sample has fewer than 25,000 clones, around 78% seen once. Material: CD4+ or CD8+ T cells sorted from blood, obtained in a trial of the OX40 agonist ivuxolimab. The receptors shown here come from an adult with an advanced solid tumor such as melanoma, head and neck, liver or kidney cancer.

The chain links TRBV9 to TRBJ2-1, with TRBD2 matching 12 bases. Trimming removed 2 bases from V and 4 bases from J; junction bases left unmatched: 4. CDR1 and CDR2 (germline): SGDLS, YYNGEE. This CDR3 comprises 16 residues. CDR3: CASSVPLAGGYNEQFF. For the CDR3, the DNA is TGTGCCAGCAGCGTCCCCCTAGCGGGGGGGTACAATGAGCAGTTCTTC.

The chain recombines TRBV7-9 with TRBJ2-7; D is uncertain. Trimming removed 2 bases at V and 3 bases at J, with 26 bases between. Germline CDR1 reads SEHNR; CDR2 reads FQNEAQ (reference sequence). There are 19 residues in the CDR3. The CDR3 DNA is TGTGCCAGCAGCTTAAGTCTCGCACGGGTCGGGTCCCCCGACTACGAGCAGTACTTC. It specifies CASSLSLARVGSPDYEQYF. The whole variable domain, filled in from reference TRBV7-9 and TRBJ2-7, reads DTGVSQNPRHKITKRGQNVTFRCDPISEHNRLYWYRQTLGQGPEFLTYFQNEAQLEKSRLLSDRFSAERPKGSFSTLEIQRTEQGDSAMYLCASSLSLARVGSPDYEQYFGPGTRLTVT.

In this sample, this clone turned up once. V gene TRBV6-5 combines with J gene TRBJ2-3; tentative D call: TRBD2 (7 bases). Germline V lookup: CDR1 MNHEY, CDR2 SVGAGI. V was trimmed by 5 bases and J by 3 bases, leaving 12 bases between them. The CDR3 extends over 14 amino acids. The CDR3 is CASSRRGPTDTQYF. CDR3 bases: TGTGCCAGCAGTAGGCGGGGGCCAACAGATACGCAGTATTTT.

The CDR3 region is CASSLGFDEQFF. Written as DNA, the CDR3 is TGTGCCAGCAGCTTAGGATTCGATGAGCAGTTCTTC. The chain is built from TRBV7-9 and TRBJ2-1; D not resolved. The CDR3 length is 12 residues. The V end was cut by 1 base, the J end by 8 bases, with 6 bases between. Germline V lookup: CDR1 SEHNR, CDR2 FQNEAQ (reference sequence).

With respect to this clone: Mismatch with germline at one junction end may stem from a read error. CDR3 sequence (DNA): TGTGCCAGCAGCCCCGACAGGAGCGAGCAGTACTTC. Protein: CASSPDRSEQYF. The V call is TRBV4-1, the J call TRBJ2-7, with D possibly being TRBD1 (6 bases). The CDR3 runs to 12 residues. Per the germline V gene, CDR1 is MGHRA and CDR2 is YSYEKL.

CDR3 in amino acids: CAIRPLLGGTGELFF. The CDR3 DNA reads as TGTGCCATCAGACCACTACTAGGAGGGACCGGGGAGCTGTTTTTT. V and J are TRBV10-3 and TRBJ2-2; possibly TRBD2 for D (6 bases). Germline V gene lookup returns CDR1 ENHRY and CDR2 SYGVKD. The CDR3 has 15 amino acids. V shed 6 bases and J shed 5 bases, with 16 bases lying between them.

CDR3 protein: CASSPTGGAYEQYF. The CDR3 region has the DNA TGTGCCAGCAGCCCGACGGGGGGGGCCTACGAGCAGTACTTC. The V gene is TRBV11-3, the J gene TRBJ2-7; 8 bases map to TRBD2. The trim removed 5 bases at V and 2 bases at J, leaving 5 bases unmatched. The CDR3 runs 14 residues. Germline V gene lookup returns CDR1 SGHNT and CDR2 YENEEA. Filled out from reference TRBV11-3 and TRBJ2-7, the complete variable domain reads EAGVVQSPRYKIIEKKQPVAFWCNPISGHNTLYWYLQNLGQGPELLIRYENEEAVDDSQLPKDRFSAERLKGVDSTLKIQPAELGDSAVYLCASSPTGGAYEQYFGPGTRLTVT.

This clone was observed a handful of times. The chain carries TRBV6-5 and TRBJ2-7; D gene uncertain. The CDR3 spans 14 residues. Looked up from germline, CDR1 is MNHEY and CDR2 is SVGAGI. Trimming cost V 3 bases and J 9 bases, with 18 bases left between them. CDR3 loop: CASSYTDGRSRQYF. CDR3 coding DNA: TGTGCCAGCAGTTATACGGACGGACGGTCTAGGCAGTACTTC.

This clone was found many times. The chain carries TRBV28 and TRBJ2-1, with 9 bases lining up with TRBD1. Germline CDR1 is MDHEN and CDR2 is SYDVKM. V gave up 7 bases and J gave up 12 bases; unmatched junction bases: 7. This CDR3 has 12 residues. CDR3 bases: TGTGCCAGCACCCCGGACAGGGGCATGCAGTTCTTC. Translated, it gives CASTPDRGMQFF.

The CDR3 sequence is CASSLRGRDQPQHF. DNA of the CDR3: TGTGCCAGCAGCTTGAGGGGACGGGATCAGCCCCAGCATTTT. The chain combines TRBV7-6 with TRBJ1-5; a weak D match, TRBD1 (5 bases). V gave up 3 bases and J gave up 5 bases, with 11 bases separating them. CDR1 is SGHVS and CDR2 is FNYEAQ in the germline V gene. The CDR3 covers 14 residues.

CDR3 sequence: CAWDQGTGSGYTF. The CDR3 DNA reads TGTGCCTGGGACCAGGGGACAGGGTCTGGCTACACCTTC. The chain joins TRBV30 to TRBJ1-2; 9 bases fit TRBD1. Trimming at V came to 5 bases and at J to 7 bases, leaving 8 bases not matched to a gene. The length of the CDR3 is 13 residues. Germline assignment: CDR1 GTSNPN and CDR2 SVGIG (reference sequence). The variable domain in full, completed from reference TRBV30 and TRBJ1-2, reads SQTIHQWPATLVQPVGSPLSLECTVEGTSNPNLYWYRQAAGRGLQLLFYSVGIGQISSEVPQNLSASRPQDRQFILSSKKLLLSDSGFYLCAWDQGTGSGYTFGSGTRLTVV.

This rearrangement joins TRBV30 to TRBJ2-2, with 10 bases fitting TRBD2. Trimming at V came to 3 bases and at J to 4 bases, leaving 8 bases not matched to a gene. The CDR3 sequence is 16 residues long. Looked up from germline, CDR1 is GTSNPN and CDR2 is SVGIG (reference sequence). The CDR3 DNA reads TGTGCCTGGAGGGGGGAGCGGGGGGGCATCACCGGGGAGCTGTTTTTT. As protein: CAWRGERGGITGELFF.

The J gene is TRBJ2-5, the V gene TRBV27, with D unclear. Trimming shortened V by 3 bases and J by 2 bases, and 10 bases separated the two germline ends. The germline gives CDR1 MNHEY, CDR2 SMNVEV (reference sequence). This CDR3 region has 14 residues. The CDR3 bases are TGTGCCAGCAGTTTGTGGGGATTTCAAGAGACCCAGTACTTC. Encoded protein: CASSLWGFQETQYF.

The rearrangement joins TRBV7-6 to TRBJ2-1; D remains ambiguous. CDR3 length: 16 amino acids. Trimming took 2 bases from V and 1 from J, leaving 12 bases between them. Germline V lookup: CDR1 SGHVS, CDR2 FNYEAQ. CDR3: CASSLNNGISYNEQFF. The CDR3, as DNA: TGTGCCAGCAGCTTAAATAATGGGATTTCCTACAATGAGCAGTTCTTC.